This is a list of T cell receptor beta chains from one sample in a study of T cell repertoires in cytomegalovirus infection. Their antigens remain unidentified. TCRdb re-called the reads with MiXCR, one entry per CDR3 protein. This table holds some 350,000 distinct CDR3 sequences, nearly 35% found once. Sequencing used cultured PBMCs, obtained from culture after CMV antigen stimulation. These receptor sequences come from a human donor in good health (CMV status not recorded). Some clones in this sample may be carry-over from other donors' samples. Both conserved end residues are part of each CDR3. A D gene is named only where the DNA matches it firmly. Some rows have no size entry. The others give once, few or many, or a class for an expanded clone.

>many|TRBJ2-3|TRBV7-2|TRBD2
TGTGCCAGCAGCTTAGCTAGCGGGAGGGAGCAAAATACGCAGTATTTT
CASSLASGREQNTQYF
>few|TRBJ2-2|TRBV11-2|.
TGTGCCAGCAGCTTAGCGGGGAGCGGGGAGCTGTTTTTT
CASSLAGSGELFF
>few|TRBJ1-2|TRBV25-1|.
TGTGCCAGCAGTGAACGAGGGAACTATGGCTACACCTTC
CASSERGNYGYTF
>many|TRBJ2-1|TRBV7-8|.
TGTGCCAGCAGTTCGAGTAGCGGTTCCTACAATGAGCAGTTCTTC
CASSSSSGSYNEQFF
>.|TRBJ2-5|TRBV11-3|.
TGTGCCAGCGGACTGGGAGAGACCCAGTACTTC
CASGLGETQYF
>.|TRBJ2-3|TRBV6-2/TRBV6-3|.
TGTGCCAGCAGCCCAAGCGGGGACAACACAGATACGCAGTATTTT
CASSPSGDNTDTQYF
>many|TRBJ1-4|TRBV7-2|TRBD1
TGTGCCAGCAGCATGGGACAGGGTGATAATGAAAAACTGTTTTTT
CASSMGQGDNEKLFF
>many|TRBJ1-5|TRBV7-2|.
TGTGCCAGCAGCTGGCAGGGTGGCAATCAGCCCCAGCATTTT
CASSWQGGNQPQHF
>.|TRBJ2-5|TRBV9|TRBD1
TGTGCCAGCAGCGTAGGAGGGACAGGGCAAGAGACCCAGTACTTC
CASSVGGTGQETQYF
>.|TRBJ1-6|TRBV7-3|TRBD1
TGTGCCAGCAGCTTGGGACAGGGGATTTCCCATTCACCCCTCCACTTT
CASSLGQGISHSPLHF
>.|TRBJ2-1|TRBV7-9|.
TGTGCCAGCAGCTACCTTATGGGGGACTCAGGCTCCTACAATGAGCAGTTCTTC
CASSYLMGDSGSYNEQFF
>.|TRBJ1-6|TRBV19|.
TGTGCCAGTCGAAACCGGAACAGAGGATCACCCCTCCACTTT
CASRNRNRGSPLHF
>.|TRBJ2-3|TRBV12-5|.
TGTGCTAGTGGTTTGGGCAGGGCTGATACGCAGTATTTT
CASGLGRADTQYF
>few|TRBJ2-1|TRBV7-3|.
TGTGCCAGCAGCTTAGAGGTTTCGGTCGGTGAGCAGTTCTTC
CASSLEVSVGEQFF
>.|TRBJ1-2|TRBV4-1|.
TGCGCCAGCAGCCAAGAGGATGGGTACTATGGCTACACCTTC
CASSQEDGYYGYTF
>.|TRBJ1-4|TRBV7-9|TRBD1
TGTGCCAGCAGCCCCGACAGGGCAACTAATGAAAAACTGTTTTTT
CASSPDRATNEKLFF
>few|TRBJ2-3|TRBV7-2|.
TGTGCCAGCAGCCCAACAGGTTTCACAGATACGCAGTATTTT
CASSPTGFTDTQYF
>few|TRBJ1-2|TRBV3-1|TRBD1
TGTGCCAGCAGTCCCGGGACAGGGGCGTCGGCTGGCTACACCTTC
CASSPGTGASAGYTF
>.|TRBJ2-1|TRBV29-1|TRBD1
TGCAGCGTTGATATCACCACGGGACAGGGGAGCGGCAGGATCTACAATGAGCAGTTCTTC
CSVDITTGQGSGRIYNEQFF
>once|TRBJ1-2|TRBV6-6|TRBD1
TGTGCCAGCAGTTACGGGACAGGGTCCTATGGCTACACCTTC
CASSYGTGSYGYTF
>.|TRBJ2-1|TRBV6-2/TRBV6-3|TRBD2
TGTGCCAGCAGTCCCGGGACTAGCGGGAGTTACGAGCAGTTCTTC
CASSPGTSGSYEQFF
>few|TRBJ1-1|TRBV12-3/TRBV12-4|.
TGTGCCAGCAGCCCTACAGGGCGGCAGGGATGGAACACTGAAGCTTTCTTT
CASSPTGRQGWNTEAFF
>.|TRBJ2-4|TRBV5-1|.
TGCGCCAGCAGCTTGGGGGACTTCCTAGCCAAAAACATTCAGTACTTC
CASSLGDFLAKNIQYF
>.|TRBJ1-5|TRBV19|.
TGTGCCAGTACCCCTAGGGGGATCCAGCCCCAGCATTTT
CASTPRGIQPQHF
>.|TRBJ2-7|TRBV7-2|TRBD2
TGTGCCAGCAACCCCACTAGCGGGGGATCCTACGAGCAGTACTTC
CASNPTSGGSYEQYF
>.|TRBJ1-5|TRBV28|TRBD1
TGTGCCAGCAGCCTACGACAGGGTAGGAATCAGCCCCAGCATTTT
CASSLRQGRNQPQHF
>many|TRBJ2-1|TRBV7-6|TRBD2
TGTGCCAGCAGCTTAGTCGCGGGAGGGCTAATTTCCTACAATGAGCAGTTCTTC
CASSLVAGGLISYNEQFF
>.|TRBJ2-3|TRBV9|TRBD1
TGTGCCAGCAGCCTTATTCAGGGGGCATGGGATACGCAGTATTTT
CASSLIQGAWDTQYF
>.|TRBJ2-2|TRBV7-6|.
TGTGCCAGCAGCGCACAGGAGACCGGGGAGCTGTTTTTT
CASSAQETGELFF
>once|TRBJ2-5|TRBV14|.
TGTGCCAGCAGCCGACACTCCTCCCAAGAGACCCAGTACTTC
CASSRHSSQETQYF
>few|TRBJ1-6|TRBV4-1|.
TGCGCCAGCAGCCCCGGACCTAGTTTTTATAATTCACCCCTCCACTTT
CASSPGPSFYNSPLHF
>once|TRBJ2-1|TRBV24-1|TRBD1
TGTGCCGCCTCCCGGACAGGGTTTCATGAGCAGTTCTTC
CAASRTGFHEQFF
>.|TRBJ1-1|TRBV6-1|.
TGTGCCAGCAGTGAAGCAGGGAGGCCGAACACTGAAGCTTTCTTT
CASSEAGRPNTEAFF
>few|TRBJ2-1|TRBV12-3/TRBV12-4|.
TGTGCCAGCAGCGACCAAGGGAGGCTAGCGTCTGGGAATGAGCAGTTCTTC
CASSDQGRLASGNEQFF
>.|TRBJ2-5|TRBV20-1|.
TGCAGTGCTACCAAAGGGGTTTCCCAAGAGACCCAGTACTTC
CSATKGVSQETQYF
>many|TRBJ2-1|TRBV7-2|.
TGTGCCAGCAGCTTTAGCACGGGGGCCCGGAGCTCCTACAATGAGCAGTTCTTC
CASSFSTGARSSYNEQFF
>.|TRBJ2-4|TRBV6-2/TRBV6-3|TRBD2
TGTGCCAGCAGTTCAGTGGCGGGAGGGCCATTTGGAGCCAAAAACATTCAGTACTTC
CASSSVAGGPFGAKNIQYF
>few|TRBJ2-7|TRBV20-1|TRBD2
TGCAGTGCTAGAGATCCGGGCGGGAGGGCCTACGAGCAGTACTTC
CSARDPGGRAYEQYF
>many|TRBJ2-1|TRBV7-8|TRBD2
TGTGCCAGCAGTTCTGGGCGGCGGGGGGAGATAAGGAATGAGCAGTTCTTC
CASSSGRRGEIRNEQFF
>.|TRBJ2-1|TRBV7-4|.
TGTGCCAGCAGCTCCCTTGGACCACACAATGAGCAGTTCTTC
CASSSLGPHNEQFF
>.|TRBJ1-4|TRBV15|.
TGTGCCACCAGCAGCCGGACAGTAAATGAAAAACTGTTTTTT
CATSSRTVNEKLFF
>many|TRBJ2-2|TRBV6-1|TRBD1
TGTGCCAGCAGGCGGGACAGGTTGTCCGGGGAGCTGTTTTTT
CASRRDRLSGELFF
>.|TRBJ1-6|TRBV2|.
TGTGCCAGCAGCCCTGACGGGAGATCACCCCTCCACTTT
CASSPDGRSPLHF
>few|TRBJ1-5|TRBV11-2|.
TGTGCCAGCAGCTTGGCATGGAATCAGCCCCAGCATTTT
CASSLAWNQPQHF
>few|TRBJ1-1|TRBV9|.
TGTGCCAGCAGCGTAACACCGAACACTGAAGCTTTCTTT
CASSVTPNTEAFF
>.|TRBJ2-3|TRBV11-2|TRBD1
TGTGCCAGCAGCTCCGGACAGGGGGCTGTGGGGGATACGCAGTATTTT
CASSSGQGAVGDTQYF
>.|TRBJ2-2|TRBV19|.
TGTGCCAGTAGTATATGTCAGACGAACACCGGGGAGCTGTTTTTT
CASSICQTNTGELFF
>.|TRBJ2-3|TRBV20-1|TRBD1
TGCAGTGCGCTAGGACAGGGGTTCGGCACAGATACGCAGTATTTT
CSALGQGFGTDTQYF
>.|TRBJ2-3|TRBV29-1|TRBD2
TGCAGCGTTGCTGGGACTAGCGGGAGCACAGATACGCAGTATTTT
CSVAGTSGSTDTQYF
>.|TRBJ1-5|TRBV12-3/TRBV12-4|.
TGTGCCAGCAGTTTAGTAGAGAATCAGCCCCAGCATTTT
CASSLVENQPQHF
>.|TRBJ2-3|TRBV7-2|TRBD2
TGTGCCAGCGGCTTAGGTCCAGCGGGAGGTTCGCATACGCAGTATTTT
CASGLGPAGGSHTQYF
>few|TRBJ2-1|TRBV7-2|.
TGTGCCAGCAGCTCAATGCGGGCCAGCTCCTACAATGAGCAGTTCTTC
CASSSMRASSYNEQFF
>.|TRBJ2-1|TRBV20-1|.
TGCAGTGCCCATAACGCGGGGTCGGTGAACAATGAGCAGTTCTTC
CSAHNAGSVNNEQFF
>.|TRBJ2-3|TRBV7-9|TRBD2
TGTGCCAGCAGCTCGACTAGCGCCAGACCCACAGATACGCAGTATTTT
CASSSTSARPTDTQYF
>few|TRBJ2-5|TRBV29-1|TRBD2
TGCAGCGTTGAAAAGCGGGAATCGGAGACCCAGTACTTC
CSVEKRESETQYF
>few|TRBJ2-1|TRBV7-2|TRBD1
TGTGCCAGCAGCCCGCAGACAGGGGGCTCCTACAATGAGCAGTTCTTC
CASSPQTGGSYNEQFF